A single count supports the clone carrying this T cell receptor beta chain. Adults between roughly 18 and 90 years of age took part from fewer than 30 US areas. Original processing notes: How many nucleated cells were present was estimated from reference gene primer amplification. Generated by immunoSEQ multiplex PCR, the TCRdb table keeps only in-frame clones and is missing some. V, J and clone size are taken as reported in that table, and D and trimming were inferred from the DNA itself. The profile shows roughly 250,000 clones, under 95% of them singletons. This sample was included in a study of blood T cell repertoires in COVID-19. Looking at the study overall: Collection of acute and convalescent COVID-19 samples took place in the United States, Italy and Spain.

This CDR3 is 11 amino acids long. The ends were cut back, 5 bases at V and 4 bases at J, with 8 bases in the middle. From germline, CDR1 is SQVTM and CDR2 ANQGSEA. Sequenced sample: PBMCs or T cells enriched from blood (not recorded which). The chain has TRBV29-1 and TRBJ1-2; D uncertain. The clonotype comes from a woman between 18 and 29 years old who had recovered from COVID-19. This CDR3 is CSVFGSYGYTF. DNA for the CDR3: TGCAGCGTTTTCGGGAGCTATGGCTACACCTTC.